This paragraph covers one TCR beta chain sequence. TCRdb keeps only in-frame clones here, not all; method: immunoSEQ multiplex PCR. The table lists some 1.1 million clones, around 77% of them singletons. The sample belongs to a study of shared clonotypes between healthy human individuals. The trim removed 6 bases at V and 1 base at J, leaving 4 bases unmatched. The CDR3 runs 16 residues. Germline-derived CDR1 and CDR2 are MDHEN and SYDVKM. The rearrangement uses TRBV28 and TRBJ1-3, with 12 nucleotides matching TRBD1. This TCR came from a man aged 18 to 30 in good health. Some clones in this sample may be carry-over from other donors' samples. The sequenced sample was memory CD4+ T cells from PBMCs. Subset noted: CD45RA-negative fraction. The CDR3 here is CASRGTGGISGNTIYF. As DNA, the CDR3 is TGTGCCAGCAGAGGGACAGGGGGCATTTCTGGAAACACCATATATTTT.